The 20 T cell receptor beta chains below come from one sample, sequenced in a study of blood T cell repertoires in COVID-19. The repertoire was sequenced with immunoSEQ multiplex PCR; TCRdb's copy has only in-frame clones and lacks some. The table includes some 400,000 clones, more than 70% detected once. Sequenced sample: PBMCs or T cells enriched from blood (not recorded which). Source of these receptors: a man aged 25 to 40 who had recovered from COVID-19.

The chain recombines TRBV24-1 with TRBJ1-2, with TRBD1 as a possible D gene (6 bases). Looked up from germline, CDR1 is KGHDR and CDR2 is SFDVKD. The CDR3 runs 12 residues. The V gene lost 3 bases and the J gene lost 12 bases, with 13 bases spanning the gap. The CDR3 coding sequence is TGTGCCACCAGTGATGGACCAGGGGTTCACACCTTC. It encodes CATSDGPGVHTF.

CDR3 bases: TGCGCCAGCAGCCCACCCTTGGCAGGGGCCTTCTCTGGAAACACCATATATTTT. Translation: CASSPPLAGAFSGNTIYF. This rearrangement joins TRBV4-1 to TRBJ1-3; D might be TRBD1 (6 bases). This CDR3 contains 18 residues. The germline CDR1 and CDR2 sequences are MGHRA and YSYEKL. Trimming left V 4 bases short and J 0 bases short, with 19 bases between.

The chain uses TRBV27 and TRBJ1-5, with D possibly TRBD1 on 6 matching bases. V lost 3 bases, J lost 3 bases, and 9 bases lay in between. This CDR3 comprises 14 residues. The germline V gene has CDR1 MNHEY and CDR2 SMNVEV (reference sequence). The CDR3 DNA reads TGTGCCAGCAGTTTCGACAGGCACAATCAGCCCCAGCATTTT. Translation: CASSFDRHNQPQHF.

The rearrangement links TRBV7-3 to TRBJ2-2, with 14 bases that match TRBD2. CDR1 and CDR2 (germline): SGHTA, FQGTGA. The CDR3 consists of 16 residues. J was trimmed by 3 bases and V by 8 bases; bases with no gene match: 5. The CDR3 protein is CASRSGLAGDTGELFF. CDR3 coding DNA: TGTGCCAGCCGCTCGGGACTAGCGGGGGACACCGGGGAGCTGTTTTTT.

V is TRBV2 and J is TRBJ1-4; a weak D match, TRBD1 (6 bases). The CDR3 extends over 13 amino acids. Deletions cut 3 bases from V and 10 bases from J, with 12 bases between. Germline loops: CDR1 SNHLY, CDR2 FYNNEI. The DNA for the CDR3 is TGTGCCAGCAGTGAGACAGGTGGGGCAAAACTGTTTTTT. It translates to CASSETGGAKLFF. The full variable domain, with the rest looked up from reference TRBV2 and TRBJ1-4, is EPEVTQTPSHQVTQMGQEVILRCVPISNHLYFYWYRQILGQKVEFLVSFYNNEISEKSEIFDDQFSVERPDGSNFTLKIRSTKLEDSAMYFCASSETGGAKLFFGSGTQLSVL.

V usage is TRBV5-4 and J usage is TRBJ2-5; 13 bases match TRBD2. This CDR3 comprises 16 residues. V gave up 5 bases and J gave up 2 bases; unmatched junction bases: 6. CDR1 and CDR2 from the germline V gene are SGHNT and YYREEE (reference sequence). CDR3 in amino acids: CASSLGLAGVQETQYF. In DNA form, the CDR3 reads TGTGCCAGCAGTCTTGGACTAGCGGGGGTTCAAGAGACCCAGTACTTC.

V and J are TRBV5-1 and TRBJ2-7, with TRBD2 as a possible D gene (6 bases). V lost 0 bases and J lost 9, with 16 bases in between. The CDR3 consists of 14 residues. CDR1 and CDR2 from the germline V gene are SGHRS and YFSETQ. CDR3 coding DNA: TGCGCCAGCAGCTTGGGGGCTGGCGGGGAAAGGCAGTACTTC. Protein: CASSLGAGGERQYF. The variable domain in full, completed from reference TRBV5-1 and TRBJ2-7, reads KAGVTQTPRYLIKTRGQQVTLSCSPISGHRSVSWYQQTPGQGLQFLFEYFSETQRNKGNFPGRFSGRQFSNSRSEMNVSTLELGDSALYLCASSLGAGGERQYFGPGTRLTVT.

The J gene is TRBJ1-4, the V gene TRBV5-1, with D possibly TRBD1 on 6 matching bases. CDR1 and CDR2 (germline): SGHRS, YFSETQ. Trimming left V 7 bases short and J 0 bases short, with 10 bases between. This CDR3 comprises 14 residues. The CDR3 is CASRDRPTNEKLFF. In DNA, the CDR3 is TGCGCCAGCCGCGACAGGCCAACTAATGAAAAACTGTTTTTT.

V and J are TRBV7-9 and TRBJ1-1; a possible D gene is TRBD1 (6 bases). Germline V gene lookup returns CDR1 SEHNR and CDR2 FQNEAQ (reference sequence). The CDR3 consists of 13 residues. V shed 4 bases and J shed 5 bases, with 11 bases lying between them. The CDR3: CASSYQGSTEAFF. For the CDR3, the DNA is TGTGCCAGCAGCTACCAGGGGAGTACTGAAGCTTTCTTT.

This chain connects TRBV9 to TRBJ2-7; 8 nucleotides align to TRBD2. With 0 bases clipped from V and 2 bases from J, the junction kept 4 bases outside the gene matches. The CDR3 has 15 residues. In germline, CDR1 is SGDLS, CDR2 YYNGEE. The CDR3 protein is CASSVGVAGTYEQYF. The CDR3 bases are TGTGCCAGCAGCGTAGGGGTAGCGGGGACCTACGAGCAGTACTTC.

The chain employs TRBV19 and TRBJ1-3; a weak D match, TRBD1 (5 bases). The CDR3 length is 14 residues. The germline V gene encodes CDR1 LNHDA and CDR2 SQIVND (reference sequence). The germline V and J ends were trimmed by 3 bases and 3 bases, with 9 bases remaining between them. The CDR3 here is CASSMSGFGNTIYF. CDR3 DNA: TGTGCCAGTAGTATGTCAGGGTTTGGAAACACCATATATTTT.

The genes are TRBV3-1 (or the pseudogene TRBV3-2) and TRBJ2-3; perhaps TRBD1 as D (5 bases). Per the germline V gene, CDR1 is LGHDT and CDR2 is YNNKEL (reference sequence). This CDR3 is built from 11 residues. Trimming removed 6 bases at V and 4 bases at J, with 5 bases between. In DNA form, the CDR3 reads TGTGCCAGCAGAGGGGCAGATACGCAGTATTTT. Residues: CASRGADTQYF.

The rearrangement links TRBV19 to TRBJ1-5; D gene unclear. This CDR3 contains 16 residues. Per germline, CDR1 LNHDA and CDR2 SQIVND (reference sequence). V was cut by 7 bases and J by 4 bases, with 20 bases left in between. The CDR3 nucleotides read TGTGCCAGTACACACCTTCAGGCAGGCAGGAATCAGCCCCAGCATTTT. Translation: CASTHLQAGRNQPQHF.

CDR3 in amino acids: CASSLAGGTDTQYF. As DNA, the CDR3 is TGTGCCAGCAGCTTGGCGGGGGGAACAGATACGCAGTATTTT. The rearrangement uses TRBV7-2 and TRBJ2-3; 8 nucleotides align to TRBD2. Germline V gene sequence: CDR1 SGHTA, CDR2 FQGNSA. The CDR3 runs 14 residues. V dropped 3 bases and J dropped 3; count of bases not matched to a gene: 2.

This clone occurred once. The V gene is TRBV18, the J gene TRBJ2-3; 7 positions agree with TRBD1. The CDR3 has 15 amino acids. V lost 3 bases, J lost 3 bases, and 6 bases stayed unmatched. CDR1 KGHSH and CDR2 LQKENI come from the germline V gene. CDR3: CASSPFPDRTDTQYF. CDR3 sequence (DNA): TGTGCCAGCTCACCTTTCCCGGACAGGACAGATACGCAGTATTTT. Supplemented by reference TRBV18 and TRBJ2-3, the full variable domain reads NAGVMQNPRHLVRRRGQEARLRCSPMKGHSHVYWYRQLPEEGLKFMVYLQKENIIDESGMPKERFSAEFPKEGPSILRIQQVVRGDSAAYFCASSPFPDRTDTQYFGPGTRLTVL.

This clone has a single count. V and J are TRBV3-1 (or the pseudogene TRBV3-2) and TRBJ1-6; 7 nucleotides match TRBD1. This CDR3 is built from 15 residues. CDR1 and CDR2 from the germline V gene are LGHDT and YNNKEL (reference sequence). The V gene end was trimmed by 4 bases and the J gene end by 4 bases; junction bases not matched to a gene: 4. The DNA for the CDR3 is TGTGCCAGCAGCCCCCGGGACAGTTATAATTCACCCCTCCACTTT. This codes for CASSPRDSYNSPLHF.

J is TRBJ2-2 and V is TRBV27; a possible D gene is TRBD1 (6 bases). Looked up from germline, CDR1 is MNHEY and CDR2 is SMNVEV (reference sequence). V was cut by 1 base and J by 5 bases, with 11 bases left in between. The CDR3 loop spans 15 amino acids. As DNA, the CDR3 is TGTGCCAGCAGTTTATTTACAGGGAATACCGGGGAGCTGTTTTTT. Translation: CASSLFTGNTGELFF.

V usage is TRBV10-3 and J usage is TRBJ2-5; a possible D gene is TRBD1 (6 bases). The CDR3 is 14 amino acids. Trimming shortened V by 2 bases and J by 9 bases, and 16 bases separated the two germline ends. Germline assignment: CDR1 ENHRY and CDR2 SYGVKD. Here the CDR3 DNA reads TGTGCCATCAGTGAGAGTCAGGGGAACGAGGCCCAGTACTTC. Translation: CAISESQGNEAQYF.

Only a few counts were recorded for this clone. V and J are TRBV4-1 and TRBJ1-2, with D hard to call. Trimming left V 10 bases short and J 0 bases short, with 24 bases between. The germline V gene has CDR1 MGHRA and CDR2 YSYEKL. This CDR3 has 17 amino acids. In DNA form, the CDR3 reads TGCGCCACCCGATTGGGCGGGCCCGCCTCAGCTAACTATGGCTACACCTTC. It encodes CATRLGGPASANYGYTF.

The CDR3 region has the DNA TGCGCCAGCCAAGTGGGACAGTCCACAGATACGCAGTATTTT. Translating it yields CASQVGQSTDTQYF. The chain couples TRBV5-1 to TRBJ2-3; 7 nucleotides match TRBD1. V trimming: 7 bases; J trimming: 2 bases; junction bases outside the gene matches: 7. Germline assignment: CDR1 SGHRS and CDR2 YFSETQ. This CDR3 has 14 residues.